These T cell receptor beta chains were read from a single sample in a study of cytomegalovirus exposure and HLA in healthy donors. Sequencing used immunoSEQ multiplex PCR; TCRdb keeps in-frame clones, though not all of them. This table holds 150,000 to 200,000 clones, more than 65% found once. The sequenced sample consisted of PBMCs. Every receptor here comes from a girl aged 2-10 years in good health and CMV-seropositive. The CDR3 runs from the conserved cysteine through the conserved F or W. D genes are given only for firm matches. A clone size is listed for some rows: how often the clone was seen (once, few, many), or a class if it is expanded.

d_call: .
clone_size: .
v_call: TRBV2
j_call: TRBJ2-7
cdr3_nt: TGTGCCAGCACTTCCCCGGAGGGTTACGAGCAGTACTTC
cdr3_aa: CASTSPEGYEQYF

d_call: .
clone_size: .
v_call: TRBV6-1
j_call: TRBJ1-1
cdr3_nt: TGTGCCAGCAGCGGGGGGGGTTATGAAGCTTTCTTT
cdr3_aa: CASSGGGYEAFF

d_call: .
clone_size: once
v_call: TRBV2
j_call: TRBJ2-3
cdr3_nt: TGTGCCAGCAGAAAAGAGAGCACAGATACGCAGTATTTT
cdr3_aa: CASRKESTDTQYF

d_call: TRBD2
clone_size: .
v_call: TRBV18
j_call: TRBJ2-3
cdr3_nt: TGTGCCAGCTCACCATTGGCGGGGGGGACAGATACGCAGTATTTT
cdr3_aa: CASSPLAGGTDTQYF

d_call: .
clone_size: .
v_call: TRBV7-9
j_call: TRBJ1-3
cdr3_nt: TGTGCCAGCAGCTTCGGGGGGGCGCCCGGAAACACCATATATTTT
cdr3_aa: CASSFGGAPGNTIYF

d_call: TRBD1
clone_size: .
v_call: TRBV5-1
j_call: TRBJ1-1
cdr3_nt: TGCGCCAGCAGCCTAGGGACAGGTTTGAACACTGAAGCTTTCTTT
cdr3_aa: CASSLGTGLNTEAFF

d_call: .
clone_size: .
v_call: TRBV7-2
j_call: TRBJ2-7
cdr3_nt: TGTGCCAGCAGCCATATAGGAGCGGGTATCTACGAGCAGTACTTC
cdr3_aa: CASSHIGAGIYEQYF

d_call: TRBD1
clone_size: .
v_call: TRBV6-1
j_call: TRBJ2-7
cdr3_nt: TGTGCCACCGGGCAGGGGGCCGCCTACGAGCAGTACTTC
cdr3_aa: CATGQGAAYEQYF

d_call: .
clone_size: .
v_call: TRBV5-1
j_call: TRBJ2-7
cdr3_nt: TGCGCCAGCAGCCGTGGTGGGGTACGAGGGTCCTACGAGCAGTACTTC
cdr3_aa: CASSRGGVRGSYEQYF

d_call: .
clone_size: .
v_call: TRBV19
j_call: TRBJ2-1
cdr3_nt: TGTGCCAGTAGTATAGACGGTCAGGGATTTTACAATGAGCAGTTCTTC
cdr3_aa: CASSIDGQGFYNEQFF